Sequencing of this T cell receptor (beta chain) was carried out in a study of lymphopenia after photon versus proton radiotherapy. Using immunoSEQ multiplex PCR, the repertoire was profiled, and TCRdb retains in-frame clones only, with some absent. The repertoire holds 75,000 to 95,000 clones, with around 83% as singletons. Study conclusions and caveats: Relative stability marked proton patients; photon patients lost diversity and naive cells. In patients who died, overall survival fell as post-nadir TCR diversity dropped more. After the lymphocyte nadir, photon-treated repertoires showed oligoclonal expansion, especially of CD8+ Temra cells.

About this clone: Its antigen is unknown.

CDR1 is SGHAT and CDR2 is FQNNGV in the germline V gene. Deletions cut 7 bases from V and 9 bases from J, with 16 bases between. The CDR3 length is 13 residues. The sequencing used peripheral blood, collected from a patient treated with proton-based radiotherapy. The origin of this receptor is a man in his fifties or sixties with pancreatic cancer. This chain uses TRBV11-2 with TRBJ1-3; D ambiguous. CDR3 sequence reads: CASTLTLEGTIYF. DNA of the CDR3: TGTGCCAGCACGCTCACTCTGGAAGGCACCATATATTTT. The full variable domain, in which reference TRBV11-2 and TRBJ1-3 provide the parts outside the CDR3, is EAGVAQSPRYKIIEKRQSVAFWCNPISGHATLYWYQQILGQGPKLLIQFQNNGVVDDSQLPKDRFSAERLKGVDSTLKIQPAKLEDSAVYLCASTLTLEGTIYFGEGSWLTVV.